This TCR beta chain appears in the sequencing data of a study of blood T cell repertoires in COVID-19. This CDR3 comprises 18 residues. CDR1 is LGHDT, CDR2 YNNKEL, per germline (reference sequence). Unmatched junction bases numbered 21, after V lost 4 bases and J lost 8 bases. This clone was seen a single time. Repertoires were generated with immunoSEQ multiplex PCR, while TCRdb's copy carries only in-frame clones and drops some. Here the sample spans under 300,000 clones, 65% to 90% being singletons. This chain connects TRBV3-1 (or the pseudogene TRBV3-2) to TRBJ1-2; TRBD1 aligns across 8 bases. The specimen was peripheral blood. The source is a woman aged 80 or older with active or convalescent COVID-19. The DNA for the CDR3 is TGTGCCAGCAGCCTCATGGCAGGGGGCTTATATAGAATGGAGGGCTACACCTTC. This translates into CASSLMAGGLYRMEGYTF.